The 29 T cell receptor beta chains below come from one sample, sequenced in a study of tumor and adjacent non-tumor tissue in lung cancer. No cell sorting was done before RNA was extracted from the tissue. A modified ARM-PCR protocol with three rounds of nested PCR amplified TCRbeta. In TCRdb, the multiplex PCR reads were re-called with MiXCR into one record per CDR3 protein. Of about 200,000 distinct CDR3 sequences in the sample, approximately 74% were seen once. Material: lung tumor tissue. Every receptor here comes from a man aged 55 to 70 with non-small cell lung cancer.

The rearrangement links TRBV5-4 to TRBJ2-2; D call uncertain. Germline V CDR1 and CDR2: SGHNT, YYREEE (reference sequence). CDR3 length: 13 residues. Trimming shortened V by 0 bases and J by 7 bases, and 7 bases separated the two germline ends. CDR3 DNA sequence: TGTGCCAGCAGCTTGGCGGTCGACGGGGAGCTGTTTTTT. Translation gives CASSLAVDGELFF.

The rearrangement links TRBV6-6 to TRBJ1-2; D might be TRBD1 (5 bases). Between the trimmed V and J ends, which lost 6 bases and 5 bases, there was a span of 16 bases. The CDR3 runs 14 residues. Germline CDR1 reads MNHNY; CDR2 reads SVGAGI (reference sequence). CDR3 coding DNA: TGTGCCAGCAGAAGCAGGGATGATGGTTATGGCTACACCTTC. It specifies CASRSRDDGYGYTF.

The chain uses TRBV7-9 and TRBJ2-1; the D gene could be TRBD1 or TRBD2 (5 bases each). The CDR3 consists of 12 residues. The germline V gene encodes CDR1 SEHNR and CDR2 FQNEAQ (reference sequence). Trimming took off 11 bases at V and 7 bases at J, with 15 bases between the two ends. The CDR3 sequence is CAAPWGMNEQFF. As DNA, the CDR3 is TGTGCCGCCCCTTGGGGGATGAATGAGCAGTTCTTC.

Ten or more counts support this clonotype. The chain joins TRBV28 to TRBJ2-2, with no clear D. This CDR3 is 16 amino acids long. Per the germline V gene, CDR1 is MDHEN and CDR2 is SYDVKM. Between the trimmed V and J ends, which lost 3 bases and 0 bases, there was a span of 11 bases. The CDR3 sequence is CASSFADFANTGELFF. In nucleotides, the CDR3 is TGTGCCAGCAGTTTCGCGGATTTCGCGAACACCGGGGAGCTGTTTTTT.

Note on this clonotype: No conserved phenylalanine or tryptophan ends this CDR3, so it is likely a read error. The chain joins TRBV12-5 to TRBJ1-5, with D uncertain. The CDR3 sequence is 13 residues long. Germline-derived CDR1 and CDR2 are LGHNT and FRNRAP. Trimming stripped 2 bases from V and 5 bases from J, with 7 bases between. CDR3 bases: TGTGCTAGTGGTTTGTTCGGCGATCAGCCCCAGCATTTA. Amino acids: CASGLFGDQPQHL.

The chain joins TRBV11-2 to TRBJ1-1; possible D gene TRBD1, 6 bases. The CDR3 runs 14 residues. Trimming cost V 7 bases and J 8 bases, with 20 bases left between them. Germline loops: CDR1 SGHAT, CDR2 FQNNGV. The CDR3 sequence is CASIFPLGQHEAFF. The CDR3 coding sequence is TGTGCCAGCATTTTCCCCCTGGGACAACACGAAGCTTTCTTT.

In regard to this clonotype: Its ends do not fully match the called genes, so a read error is possible. The rearrangement joins TRBV12-3 or TRBV12-4 to TRBJ2-1, with TRBD2 identical over 12 bases. This CDR3 comprises 16 residues. The CDR3 here is CAGSRTSGGSYNEQSF. In DNA form, the CDR3 reads TGTGCCGGCAGTCGTACTAGCGGGGGGTCCTACAATGAGCAGTCCTTC.

As to this clonotype: A single base separates this from a much larger clone, so it may be a read error. The rearrangement joins TRBV4-3 to TRBJ1-3; D not certain. The CDR3 length is 13 residues. Germline V gene sequence: CDR1 LGHNA, CDR2 YSLEER. The chain's CDR3 is CASSQLSGNTLYF. Here the CDR3 DNA reads TGCGCCAGCAGCCAGCTCTCAGGAAACACCTTATATTTT.

Remarks on this clonotype: At one of its ends the junction is not consistent with the germline gene, which may arise from a read error. This chain links TRBV20-1 with TRBJ1-2; TRBD1 matches 8 bases. CDR3 length: 14 residues. The germline V gene encodes CDR1 DFQATT and CDR2 SNEGSKA (reference sequence). Written as DNA, the CDR3 is TGCAGTGATAGGACCGGGACAGGCCACTATGGCTACACATTC. This encodes CSDRTGTGHYGYTF.

Note on this clonotype: At one boundary the junction diverges from the germline segment, which might be a read error. This rearrangement joins TRBV12-3 or TRBV12-4 to TRBJ1-2, with a weak D call TRBD1 (5 bases). CDR3 length: 12 amino acids. As DNA, the CDR3 is TGTGCCCGCAGTTTGTGGGGCTCCCTCCACACCTTC. It codes for CARSLWGSLHTF.

In regard to this clonotype: The junction shows a germline mismatch at one end, possibly a read error. This rearrangement joins TRBV6-5 to TRBJ2-1; possible D gene TRBD1, 6 bases. CDR1 and CDR2 (germline): MNHEY, SVGAGI. This CDR3 comprises 15 residues. This CDR3 is CDSGNSRGRNNEQFF. CDR3 coding DNA: TGTGACAGCGGTAATAGCAGGGGAAGAAACAATGAGCAGTTCTTC.

CDR3 nucleotide sequence: TGCAGTGCTCCCGGGACTAGCGGGAAATCAGATACGCAGTATTTT. Encoded protein: CSAPGTSGKSDTQYF. The chain has TRBV20-1 and TRBJ2-3, with 13 bases that match TRBD2. CDR1 and CDR2 from the germline V gene are DFQATT and SNEGSKA (reference sequence). V lost 5 bases, J lost 4 bases, and 6 bases stayed unmatched. This CDR3 has 15 amino acids.

In its sample, this clonotype was seen once. Germline and junction disagree at one end, which may indicate a read error. The chain has TRBV11-1 and TRBJ2-4; 9 bases agree with TRBD1. CDR1 and CDR2 from the germline V gene are SGHAT and FQDESV (reference sequence). The CDR3 is 15 amino acids. The CDR3 spells CASSDPGDRVNIQWF. Here the CDR3 DNA reads TGTGCCAGCAGCGATCCCGGGGACAGGGTTAACATTCAGTGGTTC.

Turning to this clonotype: Here the CDR3 omits its conserved ending phenylalanine or tryptophan, so a read error is the likely source. The V gene is TRBV11-2, the J gene TRBJ1-5; D gene unclear. V lost 4 bases to trimming and J lost 1 base, with 11 bases between them. The CDR3 spans 15 residues. The V gene's germline CDR1 is SGHAT and CDR2 FQNNGV. Here the CDR3 DNA reads TGTGCCAGCAGCTCTGGGATACTAAGCAATCAGCCCCAGCATATT. This encodes CASSSGILSNQPQHI.

With respect to this clonotype: The CDR3 ends on some other residue instead of the conserved phenylalanine or tryptophan, so this is likely a read error. The DNA is omitted, as the CDR3 cannot be located on it reliably, and the CDR3 follows TCRdb's listing. The rearrangement uses TRBV11-3 and TRBJ2-5. The CDR3 comprises 13 residues, both ends counted. CDR1 and CDR2 (germline): SGHNT, YENEEA. This CDR3 is CASSLLGSKTQYL.

As concerns this clonotype: A read error may produce the germline difference seen at one junction end. V gene TRBV6-6 combines with J gene TRBJ2-3; unclear D gene. The germline V gene has CDR1 MNHNY and CDR2 SVGAGI (reference sequence). The CDR3 has 12 residues. The CDR3 sequence is CANSYSTDTQYF. Here the CDR3 DNA reads TGTGCCAACAGTTACTCGACAGATACGCAGTATTTT.

In regard to this clonotype: A much larger clonotype is one base distant, so this may be a read error. This sequence joins TRBV12-3 or TRBV12-4 and TRBJ1-6; tentative D call: TRBD1 (5 bases). The CDR3 sequence is 13 residues long. V lost 3 bases and J lost 7, with 7 bases in between. CDR3 nucleotides: TGTGCCAGCAGTTTCGCAGGGAATTCACCCCTCCACTTT. This encodes CASSFAGNSPLHF.

In regard to this clonotype: It is likely a read error, because the conserved phenylalanine at the end of the CDR3 is missing. As DNA, the CDR3 is TGCAGTGCTAGGGAGGGACTGGAGAATCAGCCCCAGCATTGT. Translated: CSAREGLENQPQHC. V usage is TRBV20-1 and J usage is TRBJ1-5, with D tentatively TRBD1 (5 bases). The V end lost 3 bases, the J end lost 4 bases, and 13 bases lay between the germline ends. This CDR3 is 14 amino acids long. CDR1 is DFQATT and CDR2 is SNEGSKA in the germline V gene (reference sequence).

As to this clonotype: The junction and the germline gene differ at one end; a read error may be behind it. The chain combines TRBV6-2 or TRBV6-3 with TRBJ2-1; D is undetermined. The germline CDR1 and CDR2 sequences are MNHEY and SVGEGT. The CDR3 spans 13 residues. The CDR3 nucleotides read TGTGCCAGCGGTTATCTACGATTACGTGAGCAGTTCTTC. It yields the protein CASGYLRLREQFF.

A word on this clonotype: Sequence at one end of the junction differs from germline and may be a read error. The V gene is TRBV4-3, the J gene TRBJ1-1; no clear D gene. Germline V gene data show CDR1 as LGHNA and CDR2 as YSLEER. The CDR3 has 17 amino acids. CDR3 DNA sequence: TGCGCCAGCAACCAAGACGTTCCGGGCAGATCTGGCACTGAAGCTTTCTTT. Protein: CASNQDVPGRSGTEAFF.

In regard to this clonotype: The conserved phenylalanine or tryptophan is not found at the CDR3 terminus, so this likely reflects a read error. This chain connects TRBV28 to TRBJ1-2, with D possibly being TRBD1 (5 bases). Germline lookup yields CDR1 MDHEN and CDR2 SYDVKM. This CDR3 has 16 residues. V shed 6 bases and J shed 0 bases, with 17 bases lying between them. The DNA for the CDR3 is TGTGCCAGCAGCCGTGGACATGGGGCAACTAACTATGGCTACACCTTA. It codes for CASSRGHGATNYGYTL.

About this clonotype itself: This could be a read error, since a much larger clone is one nucleotide away. The chain combines TRBV28 with TRBJ2-5; D unclear. From germline, CDR1 is MDHEN and CDR2 SYDVKM. There are 12 residues in the CDR3. V was trimmed by 5 bases and J by 1 base, leaving 5 bases between them. The CDR3 here is CASSRFQETQYF. CDR3 DNA sequence: TGTGCCAGCAGTCGGTTCCAAGAGACCCAGTACTTC. The complete variable domain, with remaining parts taken from reference TRBV28 and TRBJ2-5, reads DVKVTQSSRYLVKRTGEKVFLECVQDMDHENMFWYRQDPGLGLRLIYFSYDVKMKEKGDIPEGYSVSREKKERFSLILESASTNQTSMYLCASSRFQETQYFGPGTRLLVL.

This clonotype was detected only a few times. V is TRBV20-1 and J is TRBJ2-1; 12 bases map to TRBD2. CDR3 size: 16 residues. V was pared by 6 bases and J by 13 bases, with 19 bases of the junction left unmatched. CDR1 is DFQATT and CDR2 is SNEGSKA in the germline V gene (reference sequence). CDR3 residues: CSATQQRGLAGSGQFF. The CDR3 region has the DNA TGCAGTGCGACACAGCAGAGAGGACTAGCGGGATCAGGTCAGTTCTTC.

Note on this clonotype: A much larger clone lies a single base off, so this may be a read error. The chain links TRBV6-2 or TRBV6-3 to TRBJ2-1; D may be TRBD1 (6 bases). This CDR3 region has 12 residues. Looked up from germline, CDR1 is MNHEY and CDR2 is SVGEGT. The CDR3 loop reads CASAGVIDEHFF. The CDR3 DNA is TGTGCCAGCGCAGGGGTGATAGATGAGCACTTCTTC.

A remark on this clonotype: Compared with germline, one end of the junction differs, possibly owing to a read error. V gene TRBV6-5 combines with J gene TRBJ2-3; 7 nucleotides match TRBD2. Germline loops: CDR1 MNHEY, CDR2 SVGAGI. There are 15 residues in the CDR3. The CDR3 region is CDSRRGTTDTDTQYF. Here the CDR3 DNA reads TGTGACAGCAGGAGAGGGACTACCGACACAGATACGCAGTATTTT.

The sample holds a few counts of this clonotype. V is TRBV20-1 and J is TRBJ1-1; maybe TRBD1 (5 bases). V lost 5 bases to trimming and J lost 0 bases, with 13 bases between them. The CDR3 extends over 14 amino acids. CDR1 is DFQATT, CDR2 SNEGSKA, per germline (reference sequence). As DNA, the CDR3 is TGCAGTGCTCCCGTCGGGGGACTGAACACTGAAGCTTTCTTT. Its protein is CSAPVGGLNTEAFF.

For the CDR3, the DNA is TGCAGTGCTAGGACTGGACGGGGGCCGGGAGGGTCCCTGCCCCAGCATTTT. This codes for CSARTGRGPGGSLPQHF. The chain links TRBV20-1 to TRBJ1-5; D is possibly TRBD1 (6 bases). V lost 3 bases to trimming and J lost 9 bases, with 27 bases between them. The CDR3 covers 17 residues. The germline V gene encodes CDR1 DFQATT and CDR2 SNEGSKA (reference sequence).

This clonotype was recorded a few times. This chain connects TRBV20-1 to TRBJ2-4; 7 positions agree with TRBD2. Germline CDR1 and CDR2: DFQATT and SNEGSKA (reference sequence). V trimming: 0 bases; J trimming: 0 bases; junction bases outside the gene matches: 14. The CDR3 length is 19 residues. This CDR3 reads CSARDGLAAKSVAKNIQYF. The CDR3 DNA follows: TGCAGTGCTAGAGATGGGCTAGCGGCCAAGTCCGTAGCCAAAAACATTCAGTACTTC.

The chain is built from TRBV12-3 or TRBV12-4 and TRBJ1-1; 7 nucleotides line up with TRBD1. V was clipped by 5 bases and J by 4 bases; unmatched bases: 4. This CDR3 contains 13 residues. The CDR3 region has the DNA TGTGCCAGCAGTCGACAGGGCGGCACTGAAGCTTTCTTT. This sequence encodes CASSRQGGTEAFF.